This T cell receptor (beta chain) was observed in a study of control samples from healthy donors and cancer patients. Here immunoSEQ multiplex PCR was the method, and the copy in TCRdb shows in-frame clones only, minus some. This sample carries around 130,000 clones, about 89% of them seen once, and the ten largest clones take almost 40%. The CDR3 has 15 residues. J lost 2 bases, V lost 6 bases, and 7 bases had no gene match. CDR1 KGHSH and CDR2 LQKENI come from the germline V gene. The TCR was taken from a man in his forties or fifties in good health. Sequenced material: blood. V is TRBV18 and J is TRBJ2-5; 9 bases map to TRBD1. CDR3 sequence: CASSYTGGKQETQYF. The CDR3 region has the DNA TGTGCCAGCTCGTACACAGGGGGCAAGCAAGAGACCCAGTACTTC.